These 22 T cell receptor beta chains were sequenced from one sample in a study of T-cell memory formation after mild COVID-19. TCRdb redid the calling of the 5' RACE reads with MiXCR, one entry per CDR3 protein. The sample lists hundreds of thousands of distinct CDR3 sequences; roughly 19% were seen once. The material sequenced was PBMCs or a T cell subset sorted from them (not recorded which). The source of these receptors is a man between 18 and 35 years old who had mild COVID-19 (a few samples of this study predate the infection). Cell type and time point are not known.

This clonotype was counted a few times. This sequence joins TRBV7-8 and TRBJ1-1; TRBD1 agrees at 8 bases. The CDR3 covers 15 residues. With 4 bases clipped from V and 5 bases from J, the junction kept 9 bases outside the gene matches. CDR1 is SGHVS, CDR2 FQNEAQ, per germline. The CDR3 is CASSSIGTGRTEAFF. For the CDR3, the DNA is TGTGCCAGCAGCTCGATCGGGACAGGACGGACTGAAGCTTTCTTT.

This clonotype was counted a few times. The gene calls are TRBV6-1 and TRBJ2-3, with no clear D. V lost 2 bases and J lost 6, with 15 bases in between. This CDR3 contains 15 residues. The germline V gene has CDR1 MNHNS and CDR2 SASEGT. In DNA form, the CDR3 reads TGTGCCAGCAGTGAACCCCCCGGACCAGAGGATACGCAGTATTTT. Protein sequence: CASSEPPGPEDTQYF.

This clonotype turned up a few times. The gene calls are TRBV6-2 or TRBV6-3 and TRBJ1-1; 7 bases are shared with TRBD1. Germline CDR1 is MNHEY and CDR2 is SVGEGT. The CDR3 extends over 16 amino acids. J lost 0 bases, V lost 7 bases, and 11 bases had no gene match. The CDR3 coding sequence is TGTGCCAGCACTCCGTCCGGGACAGCTATGAACACTGAAGCTTTCTTT. Translated, it gives CASTPSGTAMNTEAFF.

This clonotype turned up a few times. The V and J genes are TRBV7-2 and TRBJ2-1; 11 positions match TRBD2. The germline V gene encodes CDR1 SGHTA and CDR2 FQGNSA. The trim removed 3 bases at V and 4 bases at J, leaving 11 bases unmatched. The length of the CDR3 is 18 residues. CDR3 bases: TGTGCCAGCAGCTTCCAGTCGGTAGCGGGGGGGCTGTACAATGAGCAGTTCTTC. Translated: CASSFQSVAGGLYNEQFF.

This clonotype has just a few counts. V and J are TRBV24-1 and TRBJ2-1; the match to TRBD2 covers 15 bases. Germline trimming cut 4 bases from V and 8 bases from J; bases unmatched to any gene: 11. The CDR3 length is 18 residues. Germline lookup yields CDR1 KGHDR and CDR2 SFDVKD. The CDR3 coding sequence is TGTGCCACCAGTGACTCGGGACTAGCGGGGGGCGTGGAGGATGAGCAGTTCTTC. Protein: CATSDSGLAGGVEDEQFF.

This clonotype was seen only a few times. The gene calls are TRBV29-1 and TRBJ2-3; TRBD2 matches 12 bases. The CDR3 loop spans 13 amino acids. V gave up 6 bases and J gave up 7 bases; unmatched junction bases: 5. CDR1 is SQVTM and CDR2 is ANQGSEA in the germline V gene. The CDR3 nucleotides are TGCAGCGTAGGACTAGCGGGGACCCATACGCAGTATTTT. The encoded protein is CSVGLAGTHTQYF.

The rearrangement uses TRBV28 and TRBJ1-1, with 7 bases lining up with TRBD1. Germline loops: CDR1 MDHEN, CDR2 SYDVKM. CDR3 length: 14 residues. Germline trimming cut 2 bases from V and 8 bases from J; bases unmatched to any gene: 8. The CDR3 spells CASSLGGDSEEAFF. The CDR3 bases are TGTGCCAGCAGTTTAGGCGGGGACAGCGAGGAAGCTTTCTTT.

The chain links TRBV7-2 to TRBJ2-5; no reliable D call. The ends were cut back, 1 base at V and 1 base at J, with 13 bases in the middle. This CDR3 spans 16 amino acids. CDR1 is SGHTA, CDR2 FQGNSA, per germline. CDR3 residues: CASSLVGVLVQETQYF. In DNA form, the CDR3 reads TGTGCCAGCAGCTTAGTTGGTGTCCTAGTCCAAGAGACCCAGTACTTC.

In its sample, this clonotype was seen a few times. The chain recombines TRBV4-1 with TRBJ2-7; D is unresolved. Trimming stripped 1 base from V and 3 bases from J, with 10 bases between. This CDR3 contains 14 residues. Germline values: CDR1 MGHRA, CDR2 YSYEKL. The CDR3 reads CASSQGPRNYEQYF. For the CDR3, the DNA is TGCGCCAGCAGCCAAGGTCCTAGAAACTACGAGCAGTACTTC.

This sequence joins TRBV7-3 and TRBJ2-5; D uncertain. Germline V CDR1 and CDR2: SGHTA, FQGTGA. This CDR3 is built from 13 residues. Trimming took 5 bases from V and 7 from J, leaving 14 bases between them. For the CDR3, the DNA is TGTGCCAGCAGCGCCGATCAGTCAGGGACCCAGTACTTC. Encoded protein: CASSADQSGTQYF.

The rearrangement uses TRBV6-2 or TRBV6-3 and TRBJ1-1; weak D call: TRBD1 (6 bases). The CDR3 has 16 residues. Germline assignment: CDR1 MNHEY and CDR2 SVGEGT. Trimming removed 6 bases from V and 7 bases from J, with 24 bases in between. The CDR3 DNA reads as TGTGCCAGCAGGCTAACCAGGGGCTCTGGTTATGGTGAAGCTTTCTTT. Amino acids: CASRLTRGSGYGEAFF.

Note on this clonotype: One junction end does not reproduce the germline sequence, and a read error may be involved. The chain recombines TRBV4-1 with TRBJ2-1, with 11 bases fitting TRBD2. This CDR3 contains 17 residues. CDR1 is MGHRA and CDR2 is YSYEKL in the germline V gene. As DNA, the CDR3 is TGCGCCAGCAGCCTATGGTCCGGGACTAGCGGTAACAATGGGCAGTTCTTC. Protein sequence: CASSLWSGTSGNNGQFF.

This clonotype has more than one count but fewer than ten. V usage is TRBV4-2 and J usage is TRBJ1-2; perhaps TRBD1 as D (5 bases). Trimming cost V 2 bases and J 8 bases, with 15 bases left between them. Germline V gene data show CDR1 as LGHNA and CDR2 as YNFKEQ. The CDR3 length is 14 residues. This CDR3 is CASSQTTGSQGYTF. As DNA, the CDR3 is TGTGCCAGCAGCCAAACCACAGGTTCTCAGGGCTACACCTTC.

V and J are TRBV20-1 and TRBJ1-1, with D unclear. Germline V gene data show CDR1 as DFQATT and CDR2 as SNEGSKA (reference sequence). The CDR3 runs 13 residues. Trimming took 4 bases from V and 3 from J, leaving 12 bases between them. The CDR3 DNA reads TGCAGTGCTATTGGACTCGAGGACACTGAAGCTTTCTTT. Amino acid sequence: CSAIGLEDTEAFF.

The chain couples TRBV12-3 or TRBV12-4 to TRBJ2-7; D is undetermined. The CDR3 is 13 residues long. Deletions cut 3 bases from V and 7 bases from J, with 13 bases between. CDR3 sequence (DNA): TGTGCCAGCAGTTTCTTCCGGAGTGGGGAGCAGTACTTC. This translates into CASSFFRSGEQYF.

This clonotype was detected a few times. The chain has TRBV4-1 and TRBJ2-7; TRBD2 is a possible D gene (6 bases). There are 12 residues in the CDR3. The germline V gene encodes CDR1 MGHRA and CDR2 YSYEKL. V lost 4 bases, J lost 4 bases, and 8 bases lay in between. In DNA form, the CDR3 reads TGCGCCAGCAGCCGCGGGGCTTACGAGCAGTACTTC. The encoded protein is CASSRGAYEQYF.

This clonotype was picked up a small number of times. The chain employs TRBV5-1 and TRBJ1-5; TRBD1 is a possible D gene (5 bases). The germline CDR1 and CDR2 sequences are SGHRS and YFSETQ. The CDR3 consists of 15 residues. V was clipped by 3 bases and J by 4 bases, with 14 bases between them. For the CDR3, the DNA is TGCGCCAGCAGCTCCCTGGGGGGACTGAATCAGCCCCAGCATTTT. It translates to CASSSLGGLNQPQHF.

V usage is TRBV5-4 and J usage is TRBJ1-1, with D hard to call. This CDR3 has 12 residues. Trimming removed 4 bases from V and 7 bases from J, with 11 bases in between. Germline CDR1 and CDR2: SGHNT and YYREEE (reference sequence). The CDR3 region is CASSQVGREAFF. In DNA form, the CDR3 reads TGTGCCAGCAGCCAGGTGGGCCGTGAAGCTTTCTTT.

This clonotype has just a few counts. V gene TRBV7-9 combines with J gene TRBJ2-5; D unclear. This CDR3 comprises 12 residues. Trimming cost V 6 bases and J 1 base, with 6 bases left between them. The germline V gene has CDR1 SEHNR and CDR2 FQNEAQ (reference sequence). The CDR3 protein is CASSTPQETQYF. The CDR3 nucleotides are TGTGCCAGCAGTACACCCCAAGAGACCCAGTACTTC. Using reference TRBV7-9 and TRBJ2-5 for the parts outside the CDR3, the full variable domain is DTGVSQNPRHKITKRGQNVTFRCDPISEHNRLYWYRQTLGQGPEFLTYFQNEAQLEKSRLLSDRFSAERPKGSFSTLEIQRTEQGDSAMYLCASSTPQETQYFGPGTRLLVL.

J is TRBJ1-6 and V is TRBV6-5, with D hard to call. Between the trimmed V and J ends, which lost 2 bases and 8 bases, there was a span of 10 bases. The CDR3 is 14 residues long. Germline CDR1 and CDR2: MNHEY and SVGAGI. CDR3 in amino acids: CASSYVGEDSPLHF. CDR3 sequence (DNA): TGTGCCAGCAGTTACGTTGGGGAGGATTCACCCCTCCACTTT.

This clonotype was detected only a few times. The rearrangement uses TRBV5-1 and TRBJ2-5; D remains ambiguous. Trimming shortened V by 2 bases and J by 2 bases, and 4 bases separated the two germline ends. Germline loops: CDR1 SGHRS, CDR2 YFSETQ. CDR3 size: 12 residues. The chain's CDR3 is CASSLPQETQYF. CDR3 DNA: TGCGCCAGCAGCTTACCACAAGAGACCCAGTACTTC.

This clonotype came up a few times. The chain employs TRBV4-2 and TRBJ2-5; perhaps TRBD2 as D (6 bases). V was cut by 4 bases and J by 4 bases, with 10 bases left in between. The CDR3 runs 13 residues. Germline CDR1 reads LGHNA; CDR2 reads YNFKEQ. The CDR3 nucleotides read TGTGCCAGCAGCCCGGGGGACCCAGAGACCCAGTACTTC. As protein: CASSPGDPETQYF.